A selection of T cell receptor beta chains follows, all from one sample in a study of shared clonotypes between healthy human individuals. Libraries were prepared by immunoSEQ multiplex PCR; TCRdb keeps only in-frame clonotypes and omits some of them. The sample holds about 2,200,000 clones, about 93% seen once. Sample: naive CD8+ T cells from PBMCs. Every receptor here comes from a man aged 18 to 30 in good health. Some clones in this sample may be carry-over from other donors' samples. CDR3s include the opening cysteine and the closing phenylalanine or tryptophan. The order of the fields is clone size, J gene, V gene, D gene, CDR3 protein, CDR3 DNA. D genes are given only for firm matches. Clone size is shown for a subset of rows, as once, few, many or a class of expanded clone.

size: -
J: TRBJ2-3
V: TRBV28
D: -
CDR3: CASSSGEGTQYF
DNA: TGTGCCAGCAGCTCAGGGGAGGGCACGCAGTATTTT

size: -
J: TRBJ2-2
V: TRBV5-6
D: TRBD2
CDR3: CASSFGTSGRITGELFF
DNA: TGTGCCAGCAGCTTCGGGACTAGCGGGAGAATCACCGGGGAGCTGTTTTTT

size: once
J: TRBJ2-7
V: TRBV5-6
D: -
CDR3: CASSPPGVNPVDEQYF
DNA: TGTGCCAGCAGCCCCCCGGGGGTCAACCCTGTCGACGAGCAGTACTTC

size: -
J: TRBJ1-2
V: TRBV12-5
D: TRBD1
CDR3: CASGFGGGRGYTF
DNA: TGTGCTAGTGGTTTTGGAGGGGGCCGTGGCTACACCTTC

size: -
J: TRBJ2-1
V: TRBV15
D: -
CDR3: CATSTRAGNEQFF
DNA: TGTGCCACCAGCACTCGGGCCGGCAATGAGCAGTTCTTC

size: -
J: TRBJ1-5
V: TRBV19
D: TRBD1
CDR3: CASSSPGQGGNQPQHF
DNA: TGTGCCAGTAGTAGCCCGGGACAGGGGGGTAATCAGCCCCAGCATTTT

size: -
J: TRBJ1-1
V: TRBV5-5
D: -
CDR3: CASSSLPGTLRTEAFF
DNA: TGTGCCAGCAGCTCCCTGCCCGGGACATTAAGGACTGAAGCTTTCTTT

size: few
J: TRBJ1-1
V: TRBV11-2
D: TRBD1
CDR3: CASSYTGGGEAFF
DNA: TGTGCCAGCAGTTACACAGGGGGCGGAGAAGCTTTCTTT

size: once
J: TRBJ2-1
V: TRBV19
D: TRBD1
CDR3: CASISIRGQGVDEQFF
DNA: TGTGCCAGTATCTCGATTAGGGGACAGGGTGTCGATGAGCAGTTCTTC

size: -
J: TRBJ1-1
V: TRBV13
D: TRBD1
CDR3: CASSSSGQGYTEAFF
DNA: TGTGCCAGCAGCTCCTCAGGACAGGGGTACACTGAAGCTTTCTTT

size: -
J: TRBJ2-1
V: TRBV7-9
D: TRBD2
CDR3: CASSSPGLADYNEQFF
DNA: TGTGCCAGCAGTTCGCCGGGACTAGCCGATTACAATGAGCAGTTCTTC

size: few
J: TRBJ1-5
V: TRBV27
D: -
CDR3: CASSLAGNQPQHF
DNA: TGTGCCAGCAGTTTAGCGGGAAATCAGCCCCAGCATTTT

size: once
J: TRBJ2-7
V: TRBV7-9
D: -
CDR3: CAIQTGRNYEQYF
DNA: TGTGCCATCCAGACAGGGAGGAACTACGAGCAGTACTTC

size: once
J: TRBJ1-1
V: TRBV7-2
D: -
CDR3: CASSILIGAEAFF
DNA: TGTGCCAGCAGCATCCTTATCGGGGCTGAAGCTTTCTTT

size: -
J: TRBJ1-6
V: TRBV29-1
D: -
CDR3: CSVLTGTVVHF
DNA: TGCAGCGTTCTCACCGGGACCGTCGTCCACTTT